These 4 T cell receptor beta chains were all obtained from the same sample, sequenced in a study of beta chain features in type 1 diabetes. Expressed TCRB transcripts were sequenced, since all the RNA that had been isolated was reverse transcribed. The repertoire was sequenced with immunoSEQ multiplex PCR; TCRdb's copy has only in-frame clones and lacks some. The table records about 260,000 clones, roughly 70% of them present only once. Sequencing used naive CD4+ T cells from blood. The source of these receptors is a man aged 25-45 years in good health.

The chain recombines TRBV9 with TRBJ2-1; TRBD2 agrees at 7 bases. This CDR3 spans 15 amino acids. Germline lookup yields CDR1 SGDLS and CDR2 YYNGEE. V dropped 0 bases and J dropped 5; count of bases not matched to a gene: 5. Here the CDR3 reads CASSVAPSGDNEQFF. In nucleotides, the CDR3 is TGTGCCAGCAGCGTAGCTCCTAGCGGCGACAATGAGCAGTTCTTC. Combining the CDR3 with reference TRBV9 and TRBJ2-1 gives the whole variable domain DSGVTQTPKHLITATGQRVTLRCSPRSGDLSVYWYQQSLDQGLQFLIQYYNGEERAKGNILERFSAQQFPDLHSELNLSSLELGDSALYFCASSVAPSGDNEQFFGPGTRLTVL.

The chain joins TRBV29-1 to TRBJ2-1, with a weak D call TRBD2 (6 bases). Germline lookup yields CDR1 SQVTM and CDR2 ANQGSEA. This CDR3 has 16 residues. Trimming stripped 3 bases from V and 0 bases from J, with 15 bases between. The CDR3 region is CSVEALAHTSYNEQFF. The CDR3 bases are TGCAGCGTTGAGGCTCTAGCGCACACCTCCTACAATGAGCAGTTCTTC.

V gene TRBV18 combines with J gene TRBJ2-7, with D uncertain. The V gene's germline CDR1 is KGHSH and CDR2 LQKENI. The ends were cut back, 9 bases at V and 4 bases at J, with 13 bases in the middle. The CDR3 spans 12 residues. CDR3 amino acids: CASQKQGYEQYF. DNA for the CDR3: TGTGCCAGTCAAAAGCAAGGTTACGAGCAGTACTTC. Supplemented by reference TRBV18 and TRBJ2-7, the full variable domain reads NAGVMQNPRHLVRRRGQEARLRCSPMKGHSHVYWYRQLPEEGLKFMVYLQKENIIDESGMPKERFSAEFPKEGPSILRIQQVVRGDSAAYFCASQKQGYEQYFGPGTRLTVT.

The chain joins TRBV5-4 to TRBJ2-5; D perhaps matches TRBD2 (6 bases). This CDR3 is built from 14 residues. V lost 0 bases to trimming and J lost 3 bases, with 9 bases between them. CDR1 and CDR2 from the germline V gene are SGHNT and YYREEE (reference sequence). CDR3 DNA: TGTGCCAGCAGCTTGGGGACTACCGAAGAGACCCAGTACTTC. It codes for CASSLGTTEETQYF. The full variable domain, with the rest looked up from reference TRBV5-4 and TRBJ2-5, is ETGVTQSPTHLIKTRGQQVTLRCSSQSGHNTVSWYQQALGQGPQFIFQYYREEENGRGNFPPRFSGLQFPNYSSELNVNALELDDSALYLCASSLGTTEETQYFGPGTRLLVL.